This T cell receptor (beta chain) was captured in a study of identifying expanded T cells in peripheral blood. Per the germline V gene, CDR1 is SGHAT and CDR2 is FQNNGV. The CDR3 consists of 13 residues. V lost 3 bases and J lost 4; bases outside the gene matches: 0. No infections or other immune events were documented during collection. Method: immunoSEQ multiplex PCR; TCRdb's copy keeps in-frame clones and lacks some. The sample shows more than 80,000 clones, more than 70% of them seen only once. Study results and caveats: Approximately 1.1 clones differed between technical replicates, versus around 15 and 18 over time. Across healthy donors, higher total template counts meant significantly greater approximately 2-week count variance.

In the case of this clone: Its antigen is as yet unknown.

V usage is TRBV11-2 and J usage is TRBJ1-2; 9 bases match TRBD1. The sequencing sample was made of blood. The sequence was collected from a person aged 18-69 years in good health. CDR3 amino acids: CASSLTGGYGYTF. As DNA, the CDR3 is TGTGCCAGCAGCTTGACAGGGGGCTATGGCTACACCTTC.